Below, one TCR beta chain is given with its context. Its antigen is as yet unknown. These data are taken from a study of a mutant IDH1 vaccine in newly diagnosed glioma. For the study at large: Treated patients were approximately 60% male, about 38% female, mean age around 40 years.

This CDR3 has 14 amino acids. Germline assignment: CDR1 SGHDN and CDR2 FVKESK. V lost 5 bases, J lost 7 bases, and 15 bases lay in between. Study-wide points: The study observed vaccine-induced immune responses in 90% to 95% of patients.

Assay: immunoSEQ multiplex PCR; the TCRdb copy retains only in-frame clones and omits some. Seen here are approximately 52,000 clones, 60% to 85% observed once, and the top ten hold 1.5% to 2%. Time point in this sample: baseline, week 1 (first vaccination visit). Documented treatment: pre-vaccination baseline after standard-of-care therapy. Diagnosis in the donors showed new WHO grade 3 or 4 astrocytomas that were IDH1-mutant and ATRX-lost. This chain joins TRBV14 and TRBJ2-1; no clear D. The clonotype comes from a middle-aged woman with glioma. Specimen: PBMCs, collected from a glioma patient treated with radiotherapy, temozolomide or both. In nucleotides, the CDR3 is TGTGCCAGCAGCGGACCCCGATGGGGAAATGAGCAGTTCTTC. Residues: CASSGPRWGNEQFF.